This TCR beta chain was documented in a study of CD8+ T cells in alopecia areata. Treatment specified: oral pan-JAK inhibitor, 5-10 mg twice daily. Germline-derived CDR1 and CDR2 are MGHRA and YSYEKL. The CDR3 runs 15 residues. Trimming left V 0 bases short and J 2 bases short, with 10 bases between. RNA extraction and reverse transcription yielded cDNA as sequencing template. Sequencing was performed with immunoSEQ multiplex PCR; in TCRdb, only in-frame clones are kept and a portion is missing. The sample consists of over 60,000 clones, 35% to 55% of them appearing once. This clone has only one observation.

This receptor was taken from a human donor with alopecia areata. This sequence joins TRBV4-1 and TRBJ1-1, with TRBD1 as a possible D gene (5 bases). The sequencing here drew on CD8+ T cells sorted from blood, taken around week 37, from a patient treated with tofacitinib. This CDR3 is CASSQEGTGNTEAFF. The CDR3, as DNA: TGCGCCAGCAGCCAAGAAGGTACAGGTAACACTGAAGCTTTCTTT.